The 18 T cell receptor beta chains in this list originate from one sample, sequenced in a study of Graves' ophthalmopathy and Graves' hyperthyroidism. RNA served as the template for amplifying TCR beta CDR3 regions. RT-PCR was first run with HTBI primers, then multiplex PCR in a second round. MiXCR, run by TCRdb on the multiplex PCR reads, gives a single entry per CDR3 protein. The sample carries about 16,000 distinct CDR3 sequences, roughly 46% recorded once. The sequencing input was peripheral blood. These TCRs come from a middle-aged woman with stable Graves' hyperthyroidism.

This clonotype is classed as medium-sized (0.01 to 0.1%). The CDR3 loop is CASSLRLAGSKETQYF. The CDR3 DNA reads TGTGCCAGCAGCTTAAGACTAGCGGGGAGTAAAGAGACCCAGTACTTC. This chain joins TRBV7-8 and TRBJ2-5, with 11 bases fitting TRBD2. Germline V gene sequence: CDR1 SGHVS, CDR2 FQNEAQ. V trimming: 2 bases; J trimming: 3 bases; junction bases outside the gene matches: 5. The CDR3 loop spans 16 amino acids.

In its sample, this clonotype ranks as medium-sized. The chain links TRBV7-2 to TRBJ2-7; the D is unclear. Trimming cost V 0 bases and J 0 bases, with 6 bases left between them. This CDR3 is built from 14 residues. From germline, CDR1 is SGHTA and CDR2 FQGNSA. Written as DNA, the CDR3 is TGTGCCAGCAGCTTAGCTTCCCGCTCCTACGAGCAGTACTTC. This sequence encodes CASSLASRSYEQYF.

This clonotype was counted ten times or more. The chain joins TRBV12-3 or TRBV12-4 to TRBJ1-1; D call uncertain. The CDR3 length is 12 residues. With 5 bases removed from V and 4 bases from J, the gap between germline ends came to 8 bases. CDR3 sequence: CASSPSGTEAFF. The CDR3 region has the DNA TGTGCCAGCAGTCCTAGTGGCACTGAAGCTTTCTTT.

This clonotype was detected a few times. This may arise from a read error, as a much more abundant clone is one base away. The CDR3 does not close with the conserved phenylalanine or tryptophan, likely indicating a read error. This chain links TRBV5-1 with TRBJ1-1, with unresolved D. CDR3 size: 12 residues. With 5 bases removed from V and 3 bases from J, the gap between germline ends came to 8 bases. In germline, CDR1 is SGHRS, CDR2 YFSETQ. CDR3: CASRSDYTEAFC. The CDR3 DNA follows: TGCGCCAGCAGGTCGGATTACACTGAAGCTTTCTGT.

This clonotype has ten or more counts. This sequence joins TRBV19 and TRBJ2-1, with 14 positions matching TRBD2. The CDR3 totals 17 residues. V lost 0 bases, J lost 10 bases, and 8 bases stayed unmatched. Germline loops: CDR1 LNHDA, CDR2 SQIVND (reference sequence). The CDR3 coding sequence is TGTGCCAGTAGTATAGAAAGACTAGCGGGGGGGCCGGGGGAGCAGTTCTTC. As protein: CASSIERLAGGPGEQFF.

This clonotype was detected once. At one end the junction does not follow the germline gene, possibly because of a read error. The rearrangement links TRBV2 to TRBJ1-6; D ambiguous. Germline assignment: CDR1 SNHLY and CDR2 FYNNEI. The CDR3 totals 13 residues. The CDR3: CASKTVYNSPLHF. The CDR3 DNA is TGTGCCAGCAAAACGGTCTATAATTCACCCCTCCACTTC.

This clonotype showed up many times. The rearrangement joins TRBV4-1 to TRBJ2-7, with TRBD1 matching 9 bases. The V and J ends lost 1 base and 3 bases, in that order; junction bases with no gene match: 1. Per the germline V gene, CDR1 is MGHRA and CDR2 is YSYEKL. The CDR3 spans 14 residues. The CDR3 is CASSQGQGVYEQYF. Written as DNA, the CDR3 is TGCGCCAGCAGCCAAGGACAGGGGGTCTACGAGCAGTACTTC.

This clonotype is termed medium-sized (0.01 to 0.1%). This sequence joins TRBV10-3 and TRBJ1-1; D is unclear. The CDR3 extends over 14 amino acids. Germline V gene sequence: CDR1 ENHRY, CDR2 SYGVKD. Trimming stripped 0 bases from V and 7 bases from J, with 12 bases between. In nucleotides, the CDR3 is TGTGCCATCAGTGAGTCGGCAGGCCGGTATGAAGCTTTCTTT. Protein sequence: CAISESAGRYEAFF.

In this sample, this clonotype turned up a few times. The chain carries TRBV3-1 and TRBJ1-5; D remains unclear. Germline values: CDR1 LGHDT, CDR2 YNNKEL (reference sequence). V dropped 0 bases and J dropped 8 bases, with 8 bases sitting between them. The CDR3 totals 13 residues. The CDR3 DNA reads TGTGCCAGCAGCCAAGAGGGTTTAGAGCCCCAGCATTTT. This translates into CASSQEGLEPQHF. Variable domain in full (rest from reference TRBV3-1 and TRBJ1-5): DTAVSQTPKYLVTQMGNDKSIKCEQNLGHDTMYWYKQDSKKFLKIMFSYNNKELIINETVPNRFSPKSPDKAHLNLHINSLELGDSAVYFCASSQEGLEPQHFGDGTRLSIL.

There are many counts of this clonotype. DNA of the CDR3: TGCAGTGCTAGAGATCGAGCAGGACAGGGTCAAGAGACCCAGTACTTC. It codes for CSARDRAGQGQETQYF. The gene calls are TRBV20-1 and TRBJ2-5, with 8 positions matching TRBD1. This CDR3 comprises 16 residues. V was pared by 0 bases and J by 2 bases, with 8 bases of the junction left unmatched. The germline CDR1 and CDR2 sequences are DFQATT and SNEGSKA (reference sequence).

A note on this clonotype: No conserved phenylalanine or tryptophan ends this CDR3, so it is likely a read error. It is unclear where the CDR3 begins or ends on the DNA, so no DNA is shown, and the CDR3 is as TCRdb lists it. CDR3 region: CATSPPTS. The V gene is TRBV24-1, the J gene TRBJ2-6. The CDR3 has 8 residues if both end residues are counted. Germline loops: CDR1 KGHDR, CDR2 SFDVKD.

This clonotype is medium-sized in the sample. The rearrangement joins TRBV7-2 to TRBJ1-2; possible D gene TRBD1, 5 bases. The germline V and J ends were trimmed by 2 bases and 8 bases, with 12 bases remaining between them. The CDR3 sequence is 13 residues long. The germline V gene has CDR1 SGHTA and CDR2 FQGNSA. The CDR3 protein is CASSLSQDIGYTF. The CDR3 nucleotides are TGTGCCAGCAGCTTAAGTCAGGACATCGGCTACACCTTC.

This clonotype was seen a single time. The chain joins TRBV19 to TRBJ1-6, with 8 bases fitting TRBD1. Unmatched junction bases numbered 9, after V lost 6 bases and J lost 11 bases. Germline V gene lookup returns CDR1 LNHDA and CDR2 SQIVND (reference sequence). The CDR3 totals 14 residues. CDR3 sequence reads: CASRGGQGSAPLHF. In DNA, the CDR3 is TGTGCCAGTAGAGGAGGACAGGGCTCCGCACCCCTCCACTTT.

This clonotype was detected ten times or more. The chain combines TRBV20-1 with TRBJ2-3; tentatively, D is TRBD2 (5 bases). With 5 bases removed from V and 0 bases from J, the gap between germline ends came to 9 bases. The germline CDR1 and CDR2 sequences are DFQATT and SNEGSKA (reference sequence). The CDR3 covers 13 residues. CDR3 DNA: TGCAGTGCTCAGCGGTCTAGCACAGATACGCAGTATTTT. This codes for CSAQRSSTDTQYF.

This clonotype was counted many times. The CDR3 loop reads CASSPRMRTEAFF. For the CDR3, the DNA is TGTGCCAGCAGTCCCCGGATGAGAACTGAAGCTTTCTTT. The V gene is TRBV12-3 or TRBV12-4, the J gene TRBJ1-1; D ambiguous. This CDR3 is 13 amino acids long. The ends were cut back, 5 bases at V and 5 bases at J, with 12 bases in the middle.

This clonotype appeared many times. The chain uses TRBV20-1 and TRBJ2-1, with TRBD2 matching over 10 bases. V was clipped by 0 bases and J by 4 bases; unmatched bases: 6. The CDR3 runs to 16 residues. CDR1 is DFQATT and CDR2 is SNEGSKA in the germline V gene (reference sequence). The CDR3 sequence is CSARDGSGRDYNEQFF. CDR3 nucleotide sequence: TGCAGTGCTAGAGATGGGAGCGGGAGGGATTACAATGAGCAGTTCTTC.

This clonotype is categorized as medium-sized. V is TRBV2 and J is TRBJ2-6; D unclear. The V gene's germline CDR1 is SNHLY and CDR2 FYNNEI. The CDR3 contains 14 residues. V was shortened by 8 bases and J by 0 bases, with 8 bases between the two germline ends. The chain's CDR3 is CASLKISGANVLTF. The CDR3 bases are TGTGCCAGCCTTAAAATCTCTGGGGCCAACGTCCTGACTTTC.

In this sample, this clonotype turned up many times. The chain recombines TRBV20-1 with TRBJ1-4, with TRBD1 as a possible D gene (5 bases). The length of the CDR3 is 14 residues. Germline lookup yields CDR1 DFQATT and CDR2 SNEGSKA (reference sequence). With 3 bases removed from V and 2 bases from J, the gap between germline ends came to 10 bases. The CDR3 sequence is CSARAGITNEKLFF. The CDR3 DNA follows: TGCAGTGCTAGGGCAGGGATCACTAATGAAAAACTGTTTTTT.